The rows below give T cell receptor beta chains drawn from one sample of a study of T-cell memory formation after mild COVID-19. MiXCR, run by TCRdb on the 5' RACE reads, gives a single entry per CDR3 protein. The table lists about 150,000 distinct CDR3 sequences, 14% of them singletons. The sequencing input was PBMCs or a T cell subset sorted from them (not recorded which). These receptors came from an adult woman who had mild COVID-19 (a few samples of this study predate the infection). Cell type and time point are not known. The CDR3 runs from the conserved cysteine through the conserved F or W. Fields, in order: CDR3 protein, CDR3 DNA, clone size, D gene, J gene, V gene. The D gene is left open where the match is weak. Clone size appears in some rows only: once, few, many, or a class for an expanded clone.

cdr3_aa: CASSQDRTYEQYF
cdr3_nt: TGCGCCAGCAGCCAAGATAGGACCTACGAGCAGTACTTC
clone_size: many
d_call: .
j_call: TRBJ2-7
v_call: TRBV4-3

cdr3_aa: CAWKGFGYTF
cdr3_nt: TGTGCCTGGAAAGGGTTCGGCTACACCTTC
clone_size: few
d_call: .
j_call: TRBJ1-2
v_call: TRBV30

cdr3_aa: CASSQVTPPTSQYF
cdr3_nt: TGCGCCAGCAGCCAAGTTACCCCCCCTACGTCGCAGTACTTC
clone_size: .
d_call: .
j_call: TRBJ2-7
v_call: TRBV4-1

cdr3_aa: CATSDPAGERGTQYF
cdr3_nt: TGTGCCACCAGTGATCCAGCGGGAGAGCGGGGGACCCAGTACTTC
clone_size: few
d_call: TRBD2
j_call: TRBJ2-5
v_call: TRBV24-1

cdr3_aa: CASSFGLDTHYF
cdr3_nt: TGTGCCAGCAGCTTCGGACTAGATACTCACTACTTC
clone_size: few
d_call: TRBD2
j_call: TRBJ2-5
v_call: TRBV7-9

cdr3_aa: CASSERGEQFF
cdr3_nt: TGTGCCAGCAGTGAAAGGGGTGAGCAGTTCTTC
clone_size: .
d_call: .
j_call: TRBJ2-1
v_call: TRBV25-1

cdr3_aa: CSAREGGQVMGYEQYF
cdr3_nt: TGCAGTGCTAGAGAGGGGGGTCAGGTAATGGGCTACGAGCAGTACTTC
clone_size: few
d_call: .
j_call: TRBJ2-7
v_call: TRBV20-1

cdr3_aa: CASSIALVQRSDTQYF
cdr3_nt: TGTGCCAGCAGCATCGCTTTGGTCCAACGTTCTGATACGCAGTATTTT
clone_size: few
d_call: .
j_call: TRBJ2-3
v_call: TRBV21-1

cdr3_aa: CASSSVAGLNYEQYF
cdr3_nt: TGCGCCAGCAGCTCCGTTGCGGGGCTAAACTACGAGCAGTACTTC
clone_size: .
d_call: .
j_call: TRBJ2-7
v_call: TRBV5-1

cdr3_aa: CASSLGQGGLETQYF
cdr3_nt: TGTGCCAGCAGCTTGGGACAGGGGGGCCTAGAGACCCAGTACTTC
clone_size: .
d_call: TRBD1
j_call: TRBJ2-5
v_call: TRBV5-6

cdr3_aa: CASTVQGAGNQPQHF
cdr3_nt: TGTGCCAGTACCGTACAGGGGGCCGGCAATCAGCCCCAGCATTTT
clone_size: .
d_call: TRBD1
j_call: TRBJ1-5
v_call: TRBV19

cdr3_aa: CASSSDTKNTGELFF
cdr3_nt: TGTGCCAGCAGTTCGGACACCAAGAACACCGGGGAGCTGTTTTTT
clone_size: .
d_call: .
j_call: TRBJ2-2
v_call: TRBV6-2/TRBV6-3

cdr3_aa: CVSSMGETRSNQPQHF
cdr3_nt: TGTGTCAGTAGTATGGGGGAGACTAGGAGCAATCAGCCCCAGCATTTT
clone_size: .
d_call: .
j_call: TRBJ1-5
v_call: TRBV19

cdr3_aa: CASRLQTARYEQYF
cdr3_nt: TGTGCCAGCAGGCTCCAGACAGCCAGATACGAGCAGTACTTC
clone_size: few
d_call: .
j_call: TRBJ2-7
v_call: TRBV6-5

cdr3_aa: CASRPTGRAKNIQYF
cdr3_nt: TGTGCCAGCAGACCTACAGGGCGAGCCAAAAACATTCAGTACTTC
clone_size: few
d_call: .
j_call: TRBJ2-4
v_call: TRBV6-2/TRBV6-3

cdr3_aa: CASSLALLADKQETQYF
cdr3_nt: TGTGCCAGCAGCTTAGCGCTCCTAGCGGATAAACAAGAGACCCAGTACTTC
clone_size: .
d_call: TRBD2
j_call: TRBJ2-5
v_call: TRBV7-8

cdr3_aa: CASSQLAGVGEQYF
cdr3_nt: TGTGCCAGCAGCCAACTAGCGGGAGTGGGCGAGCAGTACTTC
clone_size: few
d_call: TRBD2
j_call: TRBJ2-7
v_call: TRBV5-5

cdr3_aa: CASSSASTSLLQETQYF
cdr3_nt: TGTGCCAGCAGCTCGGCCTCGACTAGCCTACTTCAAGAGACCCAGTACTTC
clone_size: .
d_call: TRBD2
j_call: TRBJ2-5
v_call: TRBV7-9

cdr3_aa: CASSAWDRSAFF
cdr3_nt: TGTGCCAGCAGCGCCTGGGACAGATCCGCTTTCTTT
clone_size: .
d_call: TRBD1
j_call: TRBJ1-1
v_call: TRBV7-9

cdr3_aa: CASSPRLSEAFF
cdr3_nt: TGTGCCAGCAGCCCCCGTCTCTCTGAAGCTTTCTTT
clone_size: few
d_call: .
j_call: TRBJ1-1
v_call: TRBV7-6

cdr3_aa: CASSESLLAKNIQYF
cdr3_nt: TGTGCCAGCAGTGAAAGTCTACTAGCCAAAAACATTCAGTACTTC
clone_size: .
d_call: .
j_call: TRBJ2-4
v_call: TRBV2

cdr3_aa: CASSLEATEAFF
cdr3_nt: TGTGCCAGCAGCTTAGAGGCCACTGAAGCTTTCTTT
clone_size: .
d_call: .
j_call: TRBJ1-1
v_call: TRBV7-8

cdr3_aa: CASSGGLPEAFF
cdr3_nt: TGTGCCAGCAGCGGAGGACTGCCTGAAGCTTTCTTT
clone_size: .
d_call: .
j_call: TRBJ1-1
v_call: TRBV9

cdr3_aa: CASSLSQGTGTYEQYF
cdr3_nt: TGCGCCAGCAGCTTGTCTCAGGGGACAGGAACCTACGAGCAGTACTTC
clone_size: .
d_call: TRBD1
j_call: TRBJ2-7
v_call: TRBV5-1

cdr3_aa: CSVQRGGPYEQYF
cdr3_nt: TGCAGTGTGCAGCGGGGGGGCCCATACGAGCAGTACTTC
clone_size: .
d_call: TRBD2
j_call: TRBJ2-7
v_call: TRBV20-1

cdr3_aa: CAISESDMGRRETQYF
cdr3_nt: TGTGCCATCAGTGAGTCGGACATGGGAAGGAGAGAGACCCAGTACTTC
clone_size: .
d_call: .
j_call: TRBJ2-5
v_call: TRBV10-3